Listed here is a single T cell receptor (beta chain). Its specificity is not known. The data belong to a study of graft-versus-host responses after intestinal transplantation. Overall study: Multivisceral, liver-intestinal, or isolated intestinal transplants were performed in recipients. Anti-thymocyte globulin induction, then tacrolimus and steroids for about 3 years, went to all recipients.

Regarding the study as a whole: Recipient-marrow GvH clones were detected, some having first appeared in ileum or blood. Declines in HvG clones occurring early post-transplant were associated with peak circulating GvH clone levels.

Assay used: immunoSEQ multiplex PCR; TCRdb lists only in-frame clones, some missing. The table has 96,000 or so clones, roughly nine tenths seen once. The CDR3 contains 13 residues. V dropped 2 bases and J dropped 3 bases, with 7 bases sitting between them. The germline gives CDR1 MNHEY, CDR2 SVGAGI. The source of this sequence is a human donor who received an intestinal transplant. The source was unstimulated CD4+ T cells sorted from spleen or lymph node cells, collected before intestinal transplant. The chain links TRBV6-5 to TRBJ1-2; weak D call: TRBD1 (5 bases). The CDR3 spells CASSYAGHYGYTF. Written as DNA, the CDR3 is TGTGCCAGCAGTTACGCGGGACACTATGGCTACACCTTC.